A selection of T cell receptor beta chains follows, all from one sample in a study of memory CD4+ T cells and cytomegalovirus serostatus. Sequencing was performed with immunoSEQ multiplex PCR; in TCRdb, only in-frame clones are kept and a portion is missing. The sample contains some 46,000 clones, about four fifths of which appear only once. Sequencing was carried out using memory CD4+ T cells from blood. The receptor set was obtained from an adult in good health and CMV-seronegative. CDR3s include the opening cysteine and the closing phenylalanine or tryptophan. A D gene is named only where the DNA matches it firmly. Only some rows state a clone size, as once, few, many or a class for expanded clones.

CDR3 DNA,CDR3 protein,clone size,D gene,V gene,J gene
TGTGCCAGCAGCTTGCAGGTCGCGCACACTGAAGCTTTCTTT,CASSLQVAHTEAFF,NA,NA,TRBV5-4,TRBJ1-1
TGCAGCGTTGAAAGTGGTGGCTACACCTTC,CSVESGGYTF,NA,NA,TRBV29-1,TRBJ1-2
TGTGCCAGCGGGACTAGCGGGAGTCGTGAGCAGTTCTTC,CASGTSGSREQFF,NA,TRBD2,TRBV18,TRBJ2-1
TGTGCCAGCAGCGACCGGGACAGTAACACCGGGGAGCTGTTTTTT,CASSDRDSNTGELFF,NA,TRBD1,TRBV11-2,TRBJ2-2
TGTGCCAGTAGCTGGGTGACAGGGTTTGATCAGCCCCAGCATTTT,CASSWVTGFDQPQHF,once,TRBD1,TRBV19,TRBJ1-5
TGCGCCAGCAGCCAAGATCTGGCAGTTTCAACTAATGAAAAACTGTTTTTT,CASSQDLAVSTNEKLFF,NA,NA,TRBV4-1,TRBJ1-4
TGTGCCAGCAGCTTCAGGGGGCTTTGGGAGCAGTACTTC,CASSFRGLWEQYF,NA,TRBD1,TRBV7-2,TRBJ2-7
TGTGCCAGCAGCAGGCTTCATAGCGGGGGACACTACGAGCAGTACTTC,CASSRLHSGGHYEQYF,once,NA,TRBV21-1,TRBJ2-7
TGTGCCAGCAGCCCGACAGCGGGAGGGCCCTTCCCCGGGGAGCTGTTTTTT,CASSPTAGGPFPGELFF,once,TRBD2,TRBV5-4,TRBJ2-2
TGTGCCAGCAGGACCCTCACAGGGTACAATGAGCAGTTCTTC,CASRTLTGYNEQFF,NA,NA,TRBV6-1,TRBJ2-1
TGCGCCAGCAGCTTGGAGGTGGGGGTGAACACTGAAGCTTTCTTT,CASSLEVGVNTEAFF,few,NA,TRBV5-1,TRBJ1-1
TGTGCCAGCTCACCCCCAGGGTCGGTAGAGACCCAGTACTTC,CASSPPGSVETQYF,once,NA,TRBV18,TRBJ2-5
TGTGCCAGCAGTCCCCTAGCGGGGAGTGTGTCAGATACGCAGTATTTT,CASSPLAGSVSDTQYF,NA,TRBD2,TRBV27,TRBJ2-3
TGTGCCAGCAGCCCAGACAGTCCAGGTGGAAACACCATATATTTT,CASSPDSPGGNTIYF,NA,NA,TRBV7-6,TRBJ1-3
TGTGCCAGTAGTATATTAGGGACGTCTAATGAAAAACTGTTTTTT,CASSILGTSNEKLFF,NA,NA,TRBV19,TRBJ1-4
TGCGCCAGCAGCCAAGTCCCATCCCTTATTAGCGCTTGGGAAGAGACCCAGTACTTC,CASSQVPSLISAWEETQYF,NA,NA,TRBV4-1,TRBJ2-5
TGCGCCAGCAGCCGGGATCCAGGGGGAACAGGGACCCAGTACTTC,CASSRDPGGTGTQYF,NA,TRBD1,TRBV4-1,TRBJ2-5
TGTGCCAGCAAGAGAGACTACATCTACAATGAGCAGTTCTTC,CASKRDYIYNEQFF,once,NA,TRBV6-4,TRBJ2-1
TGCAGTGCTAGAGTCGGCTACGAGCAGTACTTC,CSARVGYEQYF,once,NA,TRBV20-1,TRBJ2-7